This TCR beta chain was identified in a study of OX40 agonist ivuxolimab in advanced cancers. Across the study: At 82.7% male, the cohort had a mean age of approximately 60 years, ranging from roughly 23 to 80.

The study's findings and limits: CD4+ and CD8+ blood T cells expanded clonally by week 6 at 0.1 to 3.0 mg/kg. Expanded clones were, on average, more numerous among CD8+ T cells than CD4+.

In the case of this clone: Its target is unknown.

The V and J ends lost 7 bases and 4 bases, in that order; junction bases with no gene match: 8. This CDR3 comprises 14 residues. The germline V gene has CDR1 MNHEY and CDR2 SVGAGI. The investigators sampled blood at baseline, at cycle 4 day 1, and at cycle 7 day 1. The repertoire was sequenced with immunoSEQ multiplex PCR; TCRdb's copy has only in-frame clones and lacks some. The table shows 95,000 or so clones, with about 91% occurring only once. The origin of this receptor is an adult with an advanced solid tumor such as melanoma, head and neck, liver or kidney cancer. This rearrangement joins TRBV6-5 to TRBJ1-2; the match to TRBD1 covers 8 bases. Here the sequenced sample was CD4+ or CD8+ T cells sorted from blood, taken in a trial of the OX40 agonist ivuxolimab. CDR3 region: CASTSGQGVYGYTF. CDR3 in DNA: TGTGCCAGCACGTCAGGACAGGGCGTCTATGGCTACACCTTC.